Listed below are T cell receptor beta chains from one sample, sequenced in a study of shared clonotypes between healthy human individuals. Profiling relied on immunoSEQ multiplex PCR, and the TCRdb table lists in-frame clones only, not all of them. The table has some 550,000 clones, roughly 97% seen once; the top ten hold approximately 0.057%. Material: naive CD4+ T cells sorted from blood. Source of these receptors: a woman in her 30s in good health. Each CDR3 is given with its conserved first and last residue. Fields, in order: D gene, J gene, clone size, V gene, CDR3 DNA, CDR3 protein. A D gene is named only where the DNA matches it firmly. The listing skips clone size in some rows; elsewhere it reads once, few, many or a size class.

D gene: .; J gene: TRBJ1-5; clone size: .; V gene: TRBV27; CDR3 DNA: TGTGCCAGCAGTCTCCGGGGGGGAAATCAGCCCCAGCATTTT; CDR3 protein: CASSLRGGNQPQHF
D gene: TRBD1; J gene: TRBJ2-7; clone size: .; V gene: TRBV18; CDR3 DNA: TGTGCCAGCTCAGGGGGGACCGGGACAGGGAGCTCCTACGAGCAGTACTTC; CDR3 protein: CASSGGTGTGSSYEQYF
D gene: .; J gene: TRBJ2-3; clone size: .; V gene: TRBV19; CDR3 DNA: TGTGCCAGTAGGGCCCTAGCCACAGATACGCAGTATTTT; CDR3 protein: CASRALATDTQYF
D gene: .; J gene: TRBJ1-1; clone size: .; V gene: TRBV20-1; CDR3 DNA: TGCAGTGCCCCTCCCCACACTGAAGCTTTCTTT; CDR3 protein: CSAPPHTEAFF
D gene: TRBD1; J gene: TRBJ2-7; clone size: .; V gene: TRBV15; CDR3 DNA: TGTGCCACCAGCACTGACAGGGCCTACGAGCAGTACTTC; CDR3 protein: CATSTDRAYEQYF
D gene: .; J gene: TRBJ2-2; clone size: .; V gene: TRBV19; CDR3 DNA: TGTGCCAGTCGAAGGGCGGGGGAGCTGTTTTTT; CDR3 protein: CASRRAGELFF
D gene: .; J gene: TRBJ2-7; clone size: .; V gene: TRBV28; CDR3 DNA: TGTGCCAGCAGAACCGGGACTGAGGCCTACGAGCAGTACTTC; CDR3 protein: CASRTGTEAYEQYF
D gene: .; J gene: TRBJ2-7; clone size: .; V gene: TRBV19; CDR3 DNA: TGTGCCAGTAGTGCCCAACTAGGGGCCTACGAGCAGTACTTC; CDR3 protein: CASSAQLGAYEQYF
D gene: .; J gene: TRBJ2-1; clone size: .; V gene: TRBV6-5; CDR3 DNA: TGTGCCAGCAGTTACGGGAGACTAAGCCCTAATGAGCAGTTCTTC; CDR3 protein: CASSYGRLSPNEQFF
D gene: TRBD1; J gene: TRBJ2-1; clone size: .; V gene: TRBV27; CDR3 DNA: TGTGCCAGCAGTAAAGACAGGGTACAGAGGTACAATGAGCAGTTCTTC; CDR3 protein: CASSKDRVQRYNEQFF
D gene: .; J gene: TRBJ2-2; clone size: .; V gene: TRBV27; CDR3 DNA: TGTGCCAGCAGTTTCTCAGGGGCGAACACCGGGGAGCTGTTTTTT; CDR3 protein: CASSFSGANTGELFF
D gene: .; J gene: TRBJ1-1; clone size: .; V gene: TRBV25-1; CDR3 DNA: TGTGCCAGCAGTGAATTTGGGGGAACAATGAACACTGAAGCTTTCTTT; CDR3 protein: CASSEFGGTMNTEAFF
D gene: .; J gene: TRBJ1-1; clone size: .; V gene: TRBV6-5; CDR3 DNA: TGTGCCAGCACTAGAATTGGACGGGCTTTCTTT; CDR3 protein: CASTRIGRAFF
D gene: TRBD1; J gene: TRBJ2-3; clone size: .; V gene: TRBV19; CDR3 DNA: TGTGCCAGTAGTAGGGCAGGGGGATTCGCAGATACGCAGTATTTT; CDR3 protein: CASSRAGGFADTQYF
D gene: .; J gene: TRBJ2-7; clone size: .; V gene: TRBV6-1; CDR3 DNA: TGTGCCAGCAGTGAACCCCAGGACAGCCGGCAGTACTTC; CDR3 protein: CASSEPQDSRQYF
D gene: .; J gene: TRBJ2-7; clone size: .; V gene: TRBV5-1; CDR3 DNA: TGCGCCAGCAGTGCAGGATTAAAGCAGTACTTC; CDR3 protein: CASSAGLKQYF
D gene: .; J gene: TRBJ2-7; clone size: once; V gene: TRBV5-1; CDR3 DNA: TGCGCCAGCAGCTCCTCTTGGGACGAGCAGTACTTC; CDR3 protein: CASSSSWDEQYF
D gene: .; J gene: TRBJ1-4; clone size: .; V gene: TRBV30; CDR3 DNA: TGTGCCTGGAGTAAGGCCGCATCGGGGGAAAAACTGTTTTTT; CDR3 protein: CAWSKAASGEKLFF
D gene: .; J gene: TRBJ2-3; clone size: .; V gene: TRBV5-1; CDR3 DNA: TGCGCCAGCAGCAGTGGACGGACCACAGATACGCAGTATTTT; CDR3 protein: CASSSGRTTDTQYF
D gene: .; J gene: TRBJ2-7; clone size: .; V gene: TRBV6-5; CDR3 DNA: TGTGCCAGCAGTTACACTCGGGACCGAGTCTACGAGCAGTACTTC; CDR3 protein: CASSYTRDRVYEQYF
D gene: TRBD2; J gene: TRBJ2-1; clone size: .; V gene: TRBV28; CDR3 DNA: TGTGCCAGCAGTCCTAGGGTAAATCTAGCGGGAGGGCCGGGTGAGCAGTTCTTC; CDR3 protein: CASSPRVNLAGGPGEQFF
D gene: .; J gene: TRBJ2-2; clone size: .; V gene: TRBV6-5; CDR3 DNA: TGTGCCAGCACCCGAGAGGTAGCTGGCACCGGGGAGCTGTTTTTT; CDR3 protein: CASTREVAGTGELFF
D gene: .; J gene: TRBJ2-5; clone size: .; V gene: TRBV5-1; CDR3 DNA: TGCGCCAGCAGCTTGGTAGCCGCGGTGGAGACCCAGTACTTC; CDR3 protein: CASSLVAAVETQYF
D gene: .; J gene: TRBJ1-4; clone size: .; V gene: TRBV19; CDR3 DNA: TGTGCCAGTAGTATGAGAGGATTTCGTGAAAAACTGTTTTTT; CDR3 protein: CASSMRGFREKLFF
D gene: .; J gene: TRBJ1-2; clone size: .; V gene: TRBV2; CDR3 DNA: TGTGCCAGCAGCGACGGACAGAACTATGGCTACACCTTC; CDR3 protein: CASSDGQNYGYTF
D gene: .; J gene: TRBJ2-1; clone size: .; V gene: TRBV10-1; CDR3 DNA: TGCGCCAGCAGTGAGTCCCGGGGGCGGCATGAGCAGTTCTTC; CDR3 protein: CASSESRGRHEQFF